The 2 T cell receptor beta chains below come from one sample, sequenced in a study of radiotherapy plus CTLA-4 blockade in lung cancer. Assay: immunoSEQ multiplex PCR; the TCRdb copy retains only in-frame clones and omits some. The repertoire has about 77,000 clones, roughly 80% of them found once; the top ten carry approximately 10%. The specimen was peripheral blood, collected from a patient treated with radiotherapy plus ipilimumab. The receptors were sampled from a human donor with non-small cell lung cancer whose response to radiotherapy plus ipilimumab could not be evaluated.

The V and J genes are TRBV6-6 and TRBJ1-1; 7 bases match TRBD1. CDR1 is MNHNY and CDR2 is SVGAGI in the germline V gene (reference sequence). The CDR3 length is 15 residues. Losses at the gene ends were 6 bases for V and 10 bases for J; bases not matched to a gene: 17. The CDR3 bases are TGTGCCAGCAGAGATACATCGACAGGGTCGGGAAGAGCTTTCTTT. Protein sequence: CASRDTSTGSGRAFF.

This clone rates as medium-sized (0.01 to 0.1%). The chain is built from TRBV7-9 and TRBJ1-3, with unresolved D. There are 12 residues in the CDR3. Trimming pared 1 base from V and 4 bases from J, leaving 2 bases between. CDR1 SEHNR and CDR2 FQNEAQ come from the germline V gene (reference sequence). This CDR3 is CASSLVGNTIYF. The CDR3 coding sequence is TGTGCCAGCAGCTTAGTAGGAAACACCATATATTTT.